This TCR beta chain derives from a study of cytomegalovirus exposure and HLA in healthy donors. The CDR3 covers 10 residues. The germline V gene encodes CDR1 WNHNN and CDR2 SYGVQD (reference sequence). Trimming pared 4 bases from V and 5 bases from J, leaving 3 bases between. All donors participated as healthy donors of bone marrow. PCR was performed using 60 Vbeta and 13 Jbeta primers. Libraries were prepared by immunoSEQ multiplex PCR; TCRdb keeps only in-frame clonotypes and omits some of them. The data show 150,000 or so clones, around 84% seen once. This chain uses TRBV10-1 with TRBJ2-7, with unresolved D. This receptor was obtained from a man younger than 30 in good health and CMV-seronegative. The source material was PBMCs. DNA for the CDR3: TGCGCCAGCAGTGTAAACGAGCAGTACTTC. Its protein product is CASSVNEQYF.